This T cell receptor (beta chain) derives from a study of cytomegalovirus exposure and HLA in healthy donors. Assay: immunoSEQ multiplex PCR; the TCRdb copy retains only in-frame clones and omits some. The sample has tens of thousands of clones; about nine tenths are singletons. Material: PBMCs. The clonotype comes from a woman aged 30 to 39 in good health and CMV-seronegative.

CDR3 region: CASSLMRVNEKLFF. CDR3 DNA sequence: TGTGCCAGCAGTTTAATGAGGGTAAATGAAAAACTGTTTTTT. V usage is TRBV28 and J usage is TRBJ1-4; D not certain. This CDR3 is built from 14 residues. V shed 2 bases and J shed 5 bases, with 9 bases lying between them. The germline CDR1 and CDR2 sequences are MDHEN and SYDVKM.